These T cell receptor beta chains were read from a single sample in a study of blood T cell repertoires in COVID-19. The table came from immunoSEQ multiplex PCR; TCRdb's copy has only in-frame clones and leaves some out. This table holds some 150,000 clones, roughly 85% found once. Sequenced material: peripheral blood. The source of these receptors is a man aged 40-55 years with acute or convalescent COVID-19. CDR3s include the opening cysteine and the closing phenylalanine or tryptophan. A D gene is named only where the DNA matches it firmly. Not all rows give a size; the values are once, few, many and, for expanded clones, a class.

d_call,v_call,j_call,clone_size,cdr3_nt,cdr3_aa
.,TRBV28,TRBJ1-4,once,TGTGCCAGCAGTTCCTCCGGGACAAGCAATGAAAAACTGTTTTTT,CASSSSGTSNEKLFF
.,TRBV6-2/TRBV6-3,TRBJ1-6,.,TGTGCCAGCAGCCTACTGACAGGCCTTAATTCACCCCTCCACTTT,CASSLLTGLNSPLHF
.,TRBV10-1,TRBJ2-7,.,TGCGCCAGCAGTGAGTCTGACCGACTAGAAGAGCAGTACTTC,CASSESDRLEEQYF
.,TRBV12-3/TRBV12-4,TRBJ1-1,few,TGTGCCAGCAGTTCGGAGGGGAGGACTGAAGCTTTCTTT,CASSSEGRTEAFF
.,TRBV6-2/TRBV6-3,TRBJ1-1,.,TGTGCCAGCAGTTACACGCGACAGAACACTGAAGCTTTCTTT,CASSYTRQNTEAFF
TRBD1,TRBV5-1,TRBJ2-3,.,TGCGCCAGCAGCGTTCCGCGGACAGGGGGGAAGGAAGATACGCAGTATTTT,CASSVPRTGGKEDTQYF
TRBD1,TRBV6-5,TRBJ1-4,.,TGTGCCAGCAGTTATACGGGACAGCTTAATGAAAAACTGTTTTTT,CASSYTGQLNEKLFF
TRBD1,TRBV3-1/TRBV3-2,TRBJ1-6,.,TGTGCCAGCAGCCAATCTGGACAGGCAAGGGCTTCCTCACCCCTCCACTTT,CASSQSGQARASSPLHF
TRBD1,TRBV11-2,TRBJ1-1,.,TGTGCCAGCAGCTCAGACAGGGCGATTGACACTGAAGCTTTCTTT,CASSSDRAIDTEAFF
TRBD1,TRBV6-5,TRBJ1-2,.,TGTGCCAGCAGTACCCTGACAGGGAACTATGGCTACACCTTC,CASSTLTGNYGYTF
TRBD1,TRBV2,TRBJ1-5,.,TGTGCCAGCAGTTGGACAGGGAATAGCAATCAGCCCCAGCATTTT,CASSWTGNSNQPQHF